Following are 5 T cell receptor beta chains from one sample sequenced in a study of blood T cell repertoires in COVID-19. The table came from immunoSEQ multiplex PCR; TCRdb's copy has only in-frame clones and leaves some out. This table holds some 180,000 clones, about four fifths found once. Sample: peripheral blood. The receptors here all came from a woman in her thirties or forties with COVID-19, enrolled during active disease.

This clone has only a few counts. The J gene is TRBJ1-1, the V gene TRBV7-2; D may be TRBD1 (5 bases). This CDR3 has 15 amino acids. The V and J ends lost 1 base and 2 bases respectively, with 11 bases between them. CDR1 and CDR2 from the germline V gene are SGHTA and FQGNSA. The CDR3 spells CASSLGGAGNTEAFF. The CDR3 nucleotides read TGTGCCAGCAGCTTAGGGGGCGCAGGAAACACTGAAGCTTTCTTT.

This chain joins TRBV2 and TRBJ1-1; perhaps TRBD1 as D (5 bases). Germline V lookup: CDR1 SNHLY, CDR2 FYNNEI. CDR3 length: 12 residues. Trimming stripped 6 bases from V and 7 bases from J, with 12 bases between. DNA of the CDR3: TGTGCCAGCAGGAACCTCGACAGTGAAGCTTTCTTT. It encodes CASRNLDSEAFF. The whole variable domain, remainder taken from reference TRBV2 and TRBJ1-1, is EPEVTQTPSHQVTQMGQEVILRCVPISNHLYFYWYRQILGQKVEFLVSFYNNEISEKSEIFDDQFSVERPDGSNFTLKIRSTKLEDSAMYFCASRNLDSEAFFGQGTRLTVV.

The genes are TRBV27 and TRBJ1-2; 7 bases match TRBD1. Germline V gene data show CDR1 as MNHEY and CDR2 as SMNVEV (reference sequence). The V gene end was trimmed by 6 bases and the J gene end by 8 bases; junction bases not matched to a gene: 12. This CDR3 has 14 residues. This CDR3 reads CASSLDQGVQGYTF. Here the CDR3 DNA reads TGTGCCAGCAGCCTCGATCAGGGGGTCCAGGGCTACACCTTC.

The V and J genes are TRBV2 and TRBJ1-4, with D possibly TRBD1 on 5 matching bases. The CDR3 is 15 residues long. In germline, CDR1 is SNHLY, CDR2 FYNNEI. CDR3 loop: CATQGRTSANEKLFF. In nucleotides, the CDR3 is TGTGCTACTCAGGGTAGGACGTCAGCTAATGAAAAACTGTTTTTT.

The chain combines TRBV7-9 with TRBJ1-2; no reliable D call. Trimming shortened V by 2 bases and J by 3 bases, and 10 bases separated the two germline ends. The length of the CDR3 is 14 residues. Germline V gene lookup returns CDR1 SEHNR and CDR2 FQNEAQ (reference sequence). The CDR3 here is CASSLMVADYGYTF. The CDR3 bases are TGTGCCAGCAGCTTAATGGTGGCAGACTATGGCTACACCTTC.